This T cell receptor (beta chain) was identified in a study of PD-L1 blockade in urothelial cancer. Turning to the study itself: A median blood sample held approximately 140,000 T cells and under 85,000 unique TCRs.

Described time point: pretreatment peripheral blood. In germline, CDR1 is SGHTA, CDR2 FQGNSA. V lost 3 bases to trimming and J lost 1 base; unmatched junction nucleotides: 3. CDR3 size: 15 residues. Data came from immunoSEQ multiplex PCR; TCRdb stores just in-frame clones and leaves some out. Here the sample spans roughly 63,000 clones, 80% to 85% being singletons. This sequence joins TRBV7-2 and TRBJ2-5, with 9 positions matching TRBD2. This material consisted of PBMCs, taken around atezolizumab (anti-PD-L1) treatment. This receptor was taken from a man between 65 and 85 years old with urothelial cancer. CDR3 sequence: CASSLGLAIQETQYF. CDR3 sequence (DNA): TGTGCCAGCAGCTTGGGACTAGCTATCCAAGAGACCCAGTACTTC.